This T cell receptor (beta chain) was captured in a study of cytomegalovirus exposure and HLA in healthy donors (dated by TCRdb to the late 2010s). With respect to the entire study: According to an earlier analysis of 587 of the donors, about 179 million T cells yielded 90 million to 130 million unique TCR beta sequences and approximately 300 Gb of sequence data. In the later analysis, no new phenotypic data were used to find candidate immune exposures; instead, reliance was placed on TCR beta sequences and their occurrence across donors. Roughly 5 DR-DQ haplotypes were handled as single units for association and clustering, since linkage in the cohort was strong. HLA typing included class I and class II loci at four-digit resolution. A later genetic analysis used genome-wide SNP genotypes for about three fifths of the 666 donors, treating that subset as a discovery cohort. Donor age, sex, ethnicity and CMV serostatus were compiled alongside the repertoire data. Every repertoire in the discovery cohort had been generated on one and the same sequencing platform. A later analysis re-analyzed previously published TCR beta repertoires from hundreds of donors and added high-resolution HLA genotyping to study TCR occurrence patterns. Besides the first cohort of approximately 710 subjects, a separate validation cohort made up of about 120 different subjects was used. An earlier analysis of several hundred of the donors applied high-throughput TCR beta sequencing to assess whether each TCR beta V gene segment acted as functional or pseudogenic. Of the 398 genotyped donors, roughly 76% were placed in the genetic ancestry cluster associated with self-reported Caucasian donors. Approximately 310 gigabases of sequencing data and approximately 85 million unique TCR sequences were included in an early release covering about 620 HLA-typed donors. On average, around 200,000 unique TCR beta nucleotide sequences were sequenced per donor among a few hundred genotyped donors of the cohort, with approximately 18% of those sequences being non-productive. The study profiled the T cell repertoires of hundreds of subjects by immunosequencing and related them to cytomegalovirus serostatus. The number of donors typed differed by locus, with 629-630 for A, B, C, DRB1 and DQB1, roughly 520 for DQA1, 600 to 610 for DPA1, and some 450 for DPB1. The study was designed to test whether signatures of past pathogen exposure could be identified by cataloging public T cell receptors. High-throughput TCR immunosequencing, statistical association of individual TCRs with disease status, and machine learning were combined to predict cytomegalovirus infection status.

In total, approximately 690 healthy bone marrow donors made up the cohort. At the time of sampling, all cohort members were nominally healthy, though unrecorded immune exposures were likely present. The donor was CMV seronegative and was included in the group of approximately 350 seronegative cohort members. Every donor gave a peripheral blood sample, and the peripheral blood mononuclear cells from that sample were used for TCR beta sequencing. Genomic DNA was extracted from the blood cell samples with the Qiagen DNeasy Blood Extraction Kit. Turning to this clone: The antigen it recognizes is unknown. No base quality values were provided; no much bigger clone lies one nucleotide off.

Unmatched junction bases come to 9, with V trimmed by 7 bases and J by 5 bases. Measured from the cysteine to the phenylalanine, the CDR3 is 14 residues long. Of all the DNA, just the CDR3 is kept, 42 bases in frame from base 1. In the germline V gene (reference sequence), CDR1 corresponds to LNHDA and CDR2 to SQIVND. Library preparation used the immunoSEQ multiplex PCR assay. The multiplex PCR relied on a mix of 60 forward primers for TCR Vbeta segments and 13 reverse primers for TCR Jbeta segments. A multiplex PCR assay on genomic DNA amplified the CDR3 region of rearranged TCR beta genes. The amplified TCR beta libraries were sequenced on the Illumina HiSeq System as 87-base-pair reads. As for the authors' bioinformatics: In a later analysis, approximately 74 million unique TCR beta chains were counted across the roughly 700 repertoires, and roughly 9.9 million of these chains were shared by at least two donors. To remove PCR and sequencing errors, raw reads were error-corrected and collapsed into unique sequences using a nearest-neighbor algorithm that merged closely related sequences. V, D and J gene segments were assigned by aligning CDR3 sequences to IMGT reference sequences. For a sequence to be retained, at least a six-nucleotide match to both a V gene segment and a J gene segment was required. Rearrangements were called productive when the CDR3 lacked stop codons and stayed in frame with V and J; all others were non-productive. CDR3 was defined according to IMGT convention as the region running from the second conserved V-encoded cysteine to the conserved J-encoded phenylalanine. In an earlier analysis of roughly 580 of the donors, sequences lacking an unambiguous match to a single V gene segment were excluded. In an earlier analysis of a few hundred of the donors, V segments were called functional above 56.7% productive rearrangements and were called segregating when the between-donor standard deviation exceeded 5%. A statistical classification framework was built to diagnose cytomegalovirus status from the catalog of TCR beta chain sequences. V and J gene assignment, in a later analysis, came from comparing TCR nucleotide sequences with IMGT/GENE-DB human TR gene sequences. The TCRdist pipeline was used in a later analysis to assign CDR3 sequences and most-parsimonious VDJ recombination scenarios. In a later analysis, every TCR beta chain was defined by the combination of its CDR3 amino acid sequence and its V-gene family, and reads without a unique V-gene family were dropped. To address suspected cross-contamination and a sequencing artifact, a later analysis removed around 600 highly shared, low-generation-probability nucleotide sequences. For each public chain, a later analysis derived a clonal expansion index from normalized ranks of inferred template counts within each repertoire. Generation probabilities in a later analysis came from a VDJ recombination model fitted to out-of-frame rearrangements, and those results were checked against IGoR. In a later analysis, hypergeometric tests were used to score TCR-TCR, TCR-HLA and TCR-CMV co-occurrence, with a repertoire-size bias correction applied to TCR pairs. False discovery rates were estimated in a later analysis by permuting HLA or CMV assignments 20 times. A later analysis grouped co-occurring TCRs with DBSCAN, adding TCRdist sequence similarity when clustering within HLA-allele-positive subsets. Repertoires with fewer than 30,000 or more than 120,000 public chains were left out of co-occurrence clustering, as were about five repertoires with anomalous nucleotide sharing. TCRdb stores this immuneACCESS table with in-frame sequences only. Part of the clones is absent; in the studies checked, under half of the shortfall reflects unresolved V genes, and no reason is known for the rest. D and trimming were read from the DNA, whereas the V and J calls and clone size are those reported in that table. This sample holds some 130,000 clones; 73% were observed only once. The ten largest clones take up 1.3% of the sample.

What the authors observed across the whole study: In both the original and validation cohorts, the classifier was reported to diagnose cytomegalovirus status with high specificity and sensitivity. A later analysis associated 16,951 TCR beta sequences with specific HLA alleles at a false discovery rate of 0.05. Correlated functional status among segregating V segments might reflect linkage disequilibrium, but an unknown experimental factor could not be ruled out. Roughly uniform sequencing depth across donors was assumed in presence/absence analyses, although this assumption may not hold. A few of the identified cytomegalovirus-associated TCR beta chains were confirmed in vitro to be specific for cytomegalovirus antigens. The 87-base-pair reads could not distinguish some IMGT-functional V segments, including TRBV6-2 and TRBV6-3, so those segments were excluded. An earlier analysis of approximately 600 of the donors showed that most TCR beta V segments appeared in productive rearrangements either about 90% or about 30% of the time, which broadly matched IMGT annotations. While some public TCRs were present in many individuals, most TCR sequences turned up only very rarely across donors. Strong co-occurrence of HLA alleles, especially DR and DQ, made assigning TCR associations to individual alleles difficult. HLA typing was unavailable for some donors at each locus, so association tests used only the typed subset. Most CMV-associated TCR beta chains appeared to be HLA-restricted in a later analysis, and the HLA associations seemed to be driven largely by CMV exposure. V-gene and J-gene trimming of TCR beta chains was associated with a missense DCLRE1C variant in a later genetic analysis, and the association was replicated in an independent cohort. In a later analysis, HLA-associated TCR beta chains showed more clonal expansion and lower generation probabilities than non-associated chains that were equally common. In the study, around 150 TCR beta chains were listed as associated with cytomegalovirus. In a later genetic analysis, fewer N-insertions in productive TCRs were reported among donors in an Asian-associated ancestry cluster than the roughly 700-donor mean. A further reported finding was that TCR beta sequences accurately predicted the HLA-A and HLA-B alleles for most subjects in the first cohort. A later analysis found that TCR association rates varied across HLA loci, with DRB1 alleles showing the most associated TCRs and HLA-C alleles the fewest. Some 16 rarely observed V segments, including chromosome 9 orphons, were excluded from the earlier analysis of about 600 of the donors because counts were too low. For the cohort, immune exposure information was limited to CMV serostatus. This cohort had only TCR beta chains sequenced, and the lack of alpha or paired-chain data limited which features could be detected. In a later analysis, several top co-occurrence clusters were reported to appear linked to parvovirus B19, influenza, CMV and Epstein-Barr virus. According to the authors, the approach could potentially be generalized to other disease states and immunological phenotypes. A cluster of highly shared sequence variants was judged likely to represent a technical artifact of the sequencing pipeline.

Sample: PBMCs. The V gene is TRBV19 and the J gene is TRBJ1-1, with TRBD1 identical over 8 junction bases. This clonotype originated in a woman between 35 and 50 years old in good health and CMV-seronegative. The bases are TGTGCCAGTATCCCGGACAGGGATCGAACTGAAGCTTTCTTT. The resulting protein is CASIPDRDRTEAFF.